This TCR beta chain was observed in a study of CD8 T cells in ankylosing spondylitis. Via MiXCR, TCRdb re-called the 5' RACE reads, giving one row per CDR3 protein. The data hold around 230,000 distinct CDR3 sequences, with roughly 8.2% observed a single time. The J segment lost 5 bases and the V segment lost 4 bases, leaving 10 bases of the junction unmatched. Germline CDR1 reads SEHNR; CDR2 reads FQNEAQ (reference sequence). The CDR3 runs to 15 residues. Sequenced material: blood, either unsorted or a sorted T cell fraction (not recorded which). This TCR derives from a female donor with ankylosing spondylitis or in good health (not recorded which). The rearrangement uses TRBV7-9 and TRBJ1-1, with 7 bases lining up with TRBD1. This chain's CDR3 is CASSSDTPQGTEAFF. In nucleotides, the CDR3 is TGTGCCAGCAGCTCGGACACTCCACAGGGGACTGAAGCTTTCTTT.